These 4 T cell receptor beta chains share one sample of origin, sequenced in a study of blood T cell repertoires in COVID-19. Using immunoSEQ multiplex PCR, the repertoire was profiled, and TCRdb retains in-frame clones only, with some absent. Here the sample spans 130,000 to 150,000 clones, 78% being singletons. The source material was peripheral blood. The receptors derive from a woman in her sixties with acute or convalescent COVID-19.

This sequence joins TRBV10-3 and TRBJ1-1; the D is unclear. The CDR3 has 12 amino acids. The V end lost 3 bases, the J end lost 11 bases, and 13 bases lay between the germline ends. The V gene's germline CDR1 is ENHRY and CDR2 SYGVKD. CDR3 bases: TGTGCCATCAGTGAATCCCGGACTAGTGCTTTCTTT. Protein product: CAISESRTSAFF.

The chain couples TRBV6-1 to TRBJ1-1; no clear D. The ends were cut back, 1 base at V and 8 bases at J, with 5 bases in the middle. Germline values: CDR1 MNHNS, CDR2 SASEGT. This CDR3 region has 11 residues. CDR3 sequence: CASSEVGEAFF. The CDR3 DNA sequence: TGTGCCAGCAGTGAAGTCGGGGAAGCTTTCTTT.

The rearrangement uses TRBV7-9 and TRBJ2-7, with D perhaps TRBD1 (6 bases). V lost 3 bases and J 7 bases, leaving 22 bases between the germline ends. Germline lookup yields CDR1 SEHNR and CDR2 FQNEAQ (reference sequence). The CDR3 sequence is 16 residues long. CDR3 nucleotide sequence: TGTGCCAGCAGCTTTCCGAAGGGGGAGACTATAGGGGAGCAGTACTTC. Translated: CASSFPKGETIGEQYF.

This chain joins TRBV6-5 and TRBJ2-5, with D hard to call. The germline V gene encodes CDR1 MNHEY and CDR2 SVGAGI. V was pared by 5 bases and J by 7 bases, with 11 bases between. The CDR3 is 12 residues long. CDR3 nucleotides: TGTGCCAGCAGTCCCCGGGTGGGGACCCAGTACTTC. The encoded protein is CASSPRVGTQYF.